The 9 T cell receptor beta chains given below trace back to one sample, sequenced in a study of early T cells in non-severe SARS-CoV-2 infection. TCRdb itself ran the 5' RACE reads through MiXCR, one entry per CDR3 protein. The repertoire has about 56,000 distinct CDR3 sequences, roughly a tenth of them found once; the top ten carry approximately 6.5%. Source material: whole blood. The receptors originated from an adult who was a healthcare worker with PCR-confirmed SARS-CoV-2 infection or an uninfected control (not recorded which).

The chain recombines TRBV7-2 with TRBJ2-5, with unresolved D. The germline V gene has CDR1 SGHTA and CDR2 FQGNSA. Deletions cut 1 base from V and 2 bases from J, with 11 bases between. This CDR3 comprises 15 residues. The CDR3 DNA follows: TGTGCCAGCAGCTTAGTTATGGGCAGACAAGAGACCCAGTACTTC. As protein: CASSLVMGRQETQYF.

This clonotype was detected ten times or more. This chain connects TRBV29-1 to TRBJ2-7; 7 nucleotides align to TRBD2. CDR1 SQVTM and CDR2 ANQGSEA come from the germline V gene. This CDR3 contains 14 residues. V was clipped by 4 bases and J by 0 bases; unmatched bases: 6. The CDR3 loop is CSVVPAGISYEQYF. DNA for the CDR3: TGCAGCGTTGTACCAGCGGGGATCTCCTACGAGCAGTACTTC.

This clonotype was picked up many times. This chain joins TRBV9 and TRBJ2-3; D is unresolved. Trimming stripped 2 bases from V and 2 bases from J, with 6 bases between. Germline V CDR1 and CDR2: SGDLS, YYNGEE. The CDR3 spans 13 residues. CDR3 in amino acids: CASSVGFTDTQYF. For the CDR3, the DNA is TGTGCCAGCAGCGTGGGGTTCACAGATACGCAGTATTTT.

The sample holds a few counts of this clonotype. The chain uses TRBV20-1 and TRBJ1-1, with a possible D match to TRBD1 (5 bases). The CDR3 is made up of 12 amino acids. Germline assignment: CDR1 DFQATT and CDR2 SNEGSKA (reference sequence). V lost 3 bases, J lost 13 bases, and 18 bases lay in between. CDR3 DNA sequence: TGCAGTGCTAGTGATCTTACAGGAGTCGGTTTCTTT. Its protein is CSASDLTGVGFF.

This clonotype was observed at least ten times. This sequence joins TRBV12-3 or TRBV12-4 and TRBJ1-1; TRBD1 might be the D (5 bases). The V and J ends lost 8 bases and 1 base respectively, with 14 bases between them. The CDR3 has 14 amino acids. CDR3 nucleotide sequence: TGTGCCAGCCGGGGGGACGGATCGAACACTGAAGCTTTCTTT. This codes for CASRGDGSNTEAFF.

The chain is built from TRBV7-2 and TRBJ1-6; weak D call: TRBD1 (5 bases). V was clipped by 1 base and J by 2 bases, with 6 bases between them. Germline V gene lookup returns CDR1 SGHTA and CDR2 FQGNSA. This CDR3 is 15 amino acids long. The CDR3 reads CASSLGDPYNSPLHF. CDR3 DNA: TGTGCCAGCAGCTTAGGGGACCCCTATAATTCACCCCTCCACTTT.

The chain recombines TRBV9 with TRBJ1-2; D might be TRBD1 (5 bases). With 0 bases removed from V and 7 bases from J, the gap between germline ends came to 22 bases. This CDR3 contains 17 residues. Germline CDR1 and CDR2: SGDLS and YYNGEE. Here the CDR3 DNA reads TGTGCCAGCAGCGTAGAGGACATTTACCTAATCTCAGCTGGCTACACCTTC. Encoded protein: CASSVEDIYLISAGYTF.

This clonotype has just a few counts. The chain combines TRBV6-2 or TRBV6-3 with TRBJ2-3; 8 bases fit TRBD2. J gave up 1 base and V 5 bases, and 8 bases lay outside the gene matches. Germline CDR1 MNHEY, CDR2 SVGEGT. The CDR3 has 16 amino acids. The chain's CDR3 is CASSKFGREGTDTQYF. The DNA of the CDR3 is TGTGCCAGCAGTAAATTCGGGAGGGAGGGCACAGATACGCAGTATTTT.

This sequence joins TRBV18 and TRBJ2-6, with unresolved D. Germline loops: CDR1 KGHSH, CDR2 LQKENI. The CDR3 has 16 amino acids. V was clipped by 6 bases and J by 4 bases, with 16 bases between them. The CDR3 here is CASSQLPVTGANVLTF. CDR3 DNA sequence: TGTGCCAGCTCCCAACTGCCTGTAACGGGGGCCAACGTCCTGACTTTC.